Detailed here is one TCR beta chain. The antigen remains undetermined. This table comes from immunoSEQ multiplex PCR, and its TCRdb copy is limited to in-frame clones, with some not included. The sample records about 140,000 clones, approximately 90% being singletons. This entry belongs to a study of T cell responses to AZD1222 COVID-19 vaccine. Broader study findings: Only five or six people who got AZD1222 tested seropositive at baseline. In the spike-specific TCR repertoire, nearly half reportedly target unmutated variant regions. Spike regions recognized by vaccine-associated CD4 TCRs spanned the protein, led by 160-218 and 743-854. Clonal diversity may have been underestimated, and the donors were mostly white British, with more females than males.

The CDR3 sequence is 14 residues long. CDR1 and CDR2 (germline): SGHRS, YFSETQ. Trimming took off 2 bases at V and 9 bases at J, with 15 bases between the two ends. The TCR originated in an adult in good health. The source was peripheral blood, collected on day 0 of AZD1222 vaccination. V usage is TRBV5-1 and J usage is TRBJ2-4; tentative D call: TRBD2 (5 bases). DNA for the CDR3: TGCGCCAGCAGCTTACCAACAAATCGGGGCATTCAGTACTTC. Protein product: CASSLPTNRGIQYF.